This T cell receptor (beta chain) originates from a study of beta chain features in type 1 diabetes. The wider study: The examined sorted cells totaled approximately 100 million across samples.

Expressed TCRB transcripts were sequenced because the entire RNA isolate underwent reverse transcription. Here immunoSEQ multiplex PCR was the method, and the copy in TCRdb shows in-frame clones only, minus some. Here the sample spans 160,000 or so clones, roughly 11% being singletons. V lost 6 bases and J lost 1; bases outside the gene matches: 14. CDR3 size: 19 residues. Per germline, CDR1 MDHEN and CDR2 SYDVKM. To note about this clone: Its matching antigen is unknown.

Regarding the study as a whole: Patients with type 1 diabetes showed fewer VDJ junction insertions and more deletions. Shortening that was moderate but significant affected the TCRB CDR3s of Type 1 diabetes patients in all four CD4+ subsets. cDNA-based reads could over-represent cells with high TCR expression.

The chain employs TRBV28 and TRBJ1-5, with 11 bases lining up with TRBD1. Material for sequencing was central memory CD4+ T cells from blood. This sequence originates from a young man in good health. CDR3 protein: CASSTPGQGAGMSNQPQHF. The CDR3 nucleotides are TGTGCCAGCAGCACCCCCGGACAGGGGGCTGGGATGAGCAATCAGCCCCAGCATTTT.